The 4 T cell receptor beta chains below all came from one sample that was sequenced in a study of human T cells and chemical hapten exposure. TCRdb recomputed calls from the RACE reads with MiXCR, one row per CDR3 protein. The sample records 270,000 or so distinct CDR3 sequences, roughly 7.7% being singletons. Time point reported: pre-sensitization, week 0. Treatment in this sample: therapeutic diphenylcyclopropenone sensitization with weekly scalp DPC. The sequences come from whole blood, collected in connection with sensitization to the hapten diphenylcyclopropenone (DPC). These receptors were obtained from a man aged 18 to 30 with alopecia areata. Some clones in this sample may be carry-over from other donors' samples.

The CDR3 loop is CASSPGQYQETQYF. DNA of the CDR3: TGTGCCAGCAGCCCGGGACAGTACCAAGAGACCCAGTACTTC. This chain uses TRBV3-1 with TRBJ2-5; 7 positions agree with TRBD1. Trimming at V came to 4 bases and at J to 0 bases, leaving 2 bases not matched to a gene. The CDR3 is 14 amino acids. Looked up from germline, CDR1 is LGHDT and CDR2 is YNNKEL (reference sequence).

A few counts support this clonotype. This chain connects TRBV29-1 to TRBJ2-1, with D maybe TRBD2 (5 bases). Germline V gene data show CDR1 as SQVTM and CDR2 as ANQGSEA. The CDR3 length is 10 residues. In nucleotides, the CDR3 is TGCGGGAGAGCCTACAATGAGCAGTTCTTC. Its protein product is CGRAYNEQFF.

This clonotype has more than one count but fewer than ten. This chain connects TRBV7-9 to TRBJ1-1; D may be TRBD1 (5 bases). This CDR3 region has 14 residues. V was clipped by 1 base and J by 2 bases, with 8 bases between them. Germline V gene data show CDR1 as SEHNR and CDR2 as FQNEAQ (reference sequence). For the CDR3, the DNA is TGTGCCAGCAGCTTAGTGACAGATAACACTGAAGCTTTCTTT. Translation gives CASSLVTDNTEAFF.

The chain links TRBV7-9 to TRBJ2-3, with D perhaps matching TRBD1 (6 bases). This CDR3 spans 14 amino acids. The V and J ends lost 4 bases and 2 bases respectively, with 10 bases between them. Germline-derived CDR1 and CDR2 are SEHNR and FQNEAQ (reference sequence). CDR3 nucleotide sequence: TGTGCCAGCAGCTCCACAGGGTTCACAGATACGCAGTATTTT. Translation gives CASSSTGFTDTQYF. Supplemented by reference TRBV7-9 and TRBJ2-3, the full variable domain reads DTGVSQNPRHKITKRGQNVTFRCDPISEHNRLYWYRQTLGQGPEFLTYFQNEAQLEKSRLLSDRFSAERPKGSFSTLEIQRTEQGDSAMYLCASSSTGFTDTQYFGPGTRLTVL.